This TCR beta chain emerged from a study of blood T cell repertoires in COVID-19 (dated by TCRdb to the early 2020s). With respect to the entire study: The collaborator samples originated in the United States, Italy and Spain and spanned the acute and convalescent phases of COVID-19. A de-identified subject ID, COVID-19 status, age in years and sex were almost always included in the sample metadata. The repertoires were released in a freely available public database meant as a resource for research on the immune response to SARS-CoV-2. The prospective study material was composed of cDNA or gDNA derived from T cells, B-cell-depleted T cells, or PBMCs. Samples were obtained from the ongoing ImmuneRACE study (first 160 participants) and from about 1,300 subjects provided by 6 global collaborators. Subjects who had been exposed to COVID-19, were actively infected with it, or had recovered from it provided the deeply sampled blood TCRbeta repertoires that made up the dataset. HLA class I and class II types, where available, came from metadata supplied by the sample provider rather than from assay-based typing. Points the paper makes about the study in general: The amount of clinical and demographic metadata varied by source and participant and was provided uncurated.

Participants in the prospective study were aged roughly 18 to 89 years, lived in about two dozen United States geographic areas, and enrolled through a virtual design. Cohort assignment in the prospective study relied on participant-reported clinical history from a screening survey and a study questionnaire. ImmuneRACE Cohort 3 recovered participants were defined by two consecutive negative NP/OP PCR tests, healthcare professional clearance, or symptom resolution. Each participant in the prospective study had whole blood, serum and a nasopharyngeal or oropharyngeal swab collected by mobile phlebotomists. Over a roughly 2-month period, participants in the prospective study had the option of providing additional blood draws and questionnaires. Before DNA extraction, prospective study blood samples were shipped either frozen or at room temperature. A remark on this clone: Its target antigen remains unknown. No base quality information exists; no much larger clone differs at one position.

The CDR3 numbers 15 residues from cysteine through phenylalanine. The read is trimmed to its CDR3 DNA, 45 bases read in frame from base 1. Relative to germline, V is 7 bases shorter and J is 4 bases shorter, with 19 bases between their ends. CDR1 and CDR2, per the germline V gene, are SNHLY and FYNNEI. TCRbeta CDR3 regions were amplified from genomic DNA by means of the immunoSEQ Assay, a bias-controlled multiplex PCR. Per the original workflow: The number of nucleated cells in each sample was estimated from the amplification of reference gene primers within the assay. Sequence reads were collapsed and filtered to measure the absolute abundance of every unique TCRbeta CDR3 rearrangement. For each sample, productive Simpson clonality was calculated as the square root of Simpson's diversity index across productive rearrangements. Sourced from immuneACCESS, this table was stored by TCRdb with only in-frame sequences that have V and J called. A share of the clones is absent; for the studies checked, an unresolved V gene accounts for under half, and the remainder has no known explanation. That table gives V, J and clone size, and the DNA gave D and trimming. Within this sample are about 210,000 clones, with over 75% of them counted one time only. The ten biggest clones cover nearly 9.5% of the sample.

The sequenced sample consisted of PBMCs or T cells enriched from blood (not recorded which). This chain is built from TRBV2 and TRBJ2-5, and TRBD2 may be the D gene, going by 7 matching bases. This TCR was sampled from a man aged 35 to 55 who had recovered from COVID-19. The DNA sequence is as follows: TGTGCCAGCACCGGGGGGCAGGGGTCGAGAGAGACCCAGTACTTC. The translation is CASTGGQGSRETQYF.